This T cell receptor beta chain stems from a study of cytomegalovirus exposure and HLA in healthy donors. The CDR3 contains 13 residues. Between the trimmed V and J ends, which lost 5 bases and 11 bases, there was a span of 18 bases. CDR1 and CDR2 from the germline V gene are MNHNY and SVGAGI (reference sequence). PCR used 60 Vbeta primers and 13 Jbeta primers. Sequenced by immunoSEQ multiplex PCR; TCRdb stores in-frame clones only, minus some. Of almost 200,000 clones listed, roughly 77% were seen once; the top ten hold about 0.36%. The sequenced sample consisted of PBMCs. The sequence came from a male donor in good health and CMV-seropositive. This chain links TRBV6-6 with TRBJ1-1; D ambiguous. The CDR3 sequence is CASSRGGGSRAFF. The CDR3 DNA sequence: TGTGCCAGCAGTCGCGGAGGCGGCAGTAGGGCTTTCTTT.